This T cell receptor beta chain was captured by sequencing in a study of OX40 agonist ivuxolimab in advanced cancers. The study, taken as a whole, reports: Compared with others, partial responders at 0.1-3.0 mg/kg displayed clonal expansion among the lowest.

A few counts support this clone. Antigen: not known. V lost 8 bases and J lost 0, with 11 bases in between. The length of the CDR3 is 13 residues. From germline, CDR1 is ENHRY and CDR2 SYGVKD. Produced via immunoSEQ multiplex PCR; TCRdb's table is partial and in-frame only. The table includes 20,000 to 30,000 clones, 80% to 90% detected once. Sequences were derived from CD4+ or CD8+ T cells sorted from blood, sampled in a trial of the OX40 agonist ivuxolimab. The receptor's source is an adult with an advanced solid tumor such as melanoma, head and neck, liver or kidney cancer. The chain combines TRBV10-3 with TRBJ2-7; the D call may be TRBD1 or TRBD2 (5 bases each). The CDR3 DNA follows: TGTGCCATCCGGGACCGAGTCTCCTACGAGCAGTACTTC. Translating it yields CAIRDRVSYEQYF.